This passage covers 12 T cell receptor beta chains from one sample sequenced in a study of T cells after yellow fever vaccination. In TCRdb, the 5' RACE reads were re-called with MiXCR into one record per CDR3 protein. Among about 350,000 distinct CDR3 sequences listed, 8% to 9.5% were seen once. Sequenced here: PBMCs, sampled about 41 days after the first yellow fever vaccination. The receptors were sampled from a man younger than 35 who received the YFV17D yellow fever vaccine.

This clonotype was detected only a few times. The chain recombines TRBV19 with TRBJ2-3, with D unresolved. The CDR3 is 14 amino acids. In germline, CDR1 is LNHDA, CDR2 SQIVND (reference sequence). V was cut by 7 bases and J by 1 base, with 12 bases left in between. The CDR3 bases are TGTGCCAGTACGGTAGACATCCGCACAGATACGCAGTATTTT. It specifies CASTVDIRTDTQYF.

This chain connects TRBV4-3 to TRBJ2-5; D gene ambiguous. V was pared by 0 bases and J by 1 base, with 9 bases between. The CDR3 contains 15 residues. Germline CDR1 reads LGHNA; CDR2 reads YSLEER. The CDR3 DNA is TGCGCCAGCAGCCAAGAGCCTTTGGCCCAAGAGACCCAGTACTTC. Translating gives CASSQEPLAQETQYF.

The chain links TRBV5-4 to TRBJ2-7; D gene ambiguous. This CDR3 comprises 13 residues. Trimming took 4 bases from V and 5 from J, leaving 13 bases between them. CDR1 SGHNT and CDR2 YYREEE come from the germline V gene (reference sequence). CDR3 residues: CASSLLGFDEQYF. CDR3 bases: TGTGCCAGCAGCCTCCTCGGCTTCGACGAGCAGTACTTC. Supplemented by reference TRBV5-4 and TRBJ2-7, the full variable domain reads ETGVTQSPTHLIKTRGQQVTLRCSSQSGHNTVSWYQQALGQGPQFIFQYYREEENGRGNFPPRFSGLQFPNYSSELNVNALELDDSALYLCASSLLGFDEQYFGPGTRLTVT.

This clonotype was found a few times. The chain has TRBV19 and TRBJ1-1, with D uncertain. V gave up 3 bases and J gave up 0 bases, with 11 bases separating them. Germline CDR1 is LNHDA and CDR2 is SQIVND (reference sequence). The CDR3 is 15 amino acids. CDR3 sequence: CASSIDRLMNTEAFF. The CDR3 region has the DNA TGTGCCAGTAGTATTGACCGACTCATGAACACTGAAGCTTTCTTT.

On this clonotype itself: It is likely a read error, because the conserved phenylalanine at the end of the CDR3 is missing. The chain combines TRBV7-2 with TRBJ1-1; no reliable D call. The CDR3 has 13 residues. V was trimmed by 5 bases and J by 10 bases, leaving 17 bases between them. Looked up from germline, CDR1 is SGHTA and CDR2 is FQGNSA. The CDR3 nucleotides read TGTGCCAGCAGCCCAGACCCGAATGGTGGAGCTTTCTCT. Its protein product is CASSPDPNGGAFS.

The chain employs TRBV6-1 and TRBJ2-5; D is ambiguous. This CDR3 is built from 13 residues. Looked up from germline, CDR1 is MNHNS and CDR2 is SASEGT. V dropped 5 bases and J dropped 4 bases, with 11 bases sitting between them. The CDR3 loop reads CASSRHPRETQYF. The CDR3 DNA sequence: TGTGCCAGCAGTCGACACCCAAGAGAGACCCAGTACTTC.

CDR3 DNA: TGTGCCACCAGTGCCGGTTATAATTCACCCCTCCACTTT. This gives the protein CATSAGYNSPLHF. V usage is TRBV24-1 and J usage is TRBJ1-6; no firm D call. The CDR3 sequence is 13 residues long. The germline V and J ends were trimmed by 5 bases and 4 bases, with 5 bases remaining between them. CDR1 and CDR2 (germline): KGHDR, SFDVKD.

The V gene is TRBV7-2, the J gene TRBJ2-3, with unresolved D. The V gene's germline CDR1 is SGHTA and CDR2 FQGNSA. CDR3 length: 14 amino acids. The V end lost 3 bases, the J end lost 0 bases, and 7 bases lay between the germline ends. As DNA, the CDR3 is TGTGCCAGCAGCTTGAGTTATAGCACAGATACGCAGTATTTT. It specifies CASSLSYSTDTQYF.

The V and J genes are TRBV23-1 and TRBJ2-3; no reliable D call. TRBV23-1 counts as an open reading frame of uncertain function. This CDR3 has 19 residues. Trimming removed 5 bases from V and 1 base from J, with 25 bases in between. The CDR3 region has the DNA TGCGCCAGCAGTAGGTTTCCGGCCAGTACCCCGAATGGCACAGATACGCAGTATTTT. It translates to CASSRFPASTPNGTDTQYF.

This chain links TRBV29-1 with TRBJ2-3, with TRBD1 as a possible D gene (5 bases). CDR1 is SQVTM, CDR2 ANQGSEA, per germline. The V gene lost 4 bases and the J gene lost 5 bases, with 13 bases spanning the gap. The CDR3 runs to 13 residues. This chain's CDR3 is CSVGSGRLDTQYF. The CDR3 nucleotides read TGCAGCGTTGGGTCAGGGCGACTAGATACGCAGTATTTT.

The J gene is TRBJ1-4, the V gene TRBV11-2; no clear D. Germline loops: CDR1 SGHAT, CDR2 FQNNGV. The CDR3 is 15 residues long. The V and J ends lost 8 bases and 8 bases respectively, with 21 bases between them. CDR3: CASALMGMGDEKLFF. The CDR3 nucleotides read TGTGCCAGCGCTCTGATGGGGATGGGAGACGAAAAACTGTTTTTT.

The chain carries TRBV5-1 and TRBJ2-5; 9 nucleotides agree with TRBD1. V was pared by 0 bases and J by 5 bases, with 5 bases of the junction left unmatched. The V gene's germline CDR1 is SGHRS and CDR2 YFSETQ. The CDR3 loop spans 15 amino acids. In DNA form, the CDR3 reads TGCGCCAGCAGCTTGGACAGGGGGCGCAGGGAGACCCAGTACTTC. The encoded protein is CASSLDRGRRETQYF.